This is a list of T cell receptor beta chains from one sample in a study of blood T cell repertoires in COVID-19. Method: immunoSEQ multiplex PCR; TCRdb's copy keeps in-frame clones and lacks some. The sample contains about 360,000 clones, 85% to 90% of which appear only once. Material for sequencing was peripheral blood. These receptors all come from a human donor in a cohort sampled during active COVID-19. The CDR3 runs from the conserved cysteine through the conserved F or W. Fields, in order: J gene, V gene, D gene, clone size, CDR3 DNA, CDR3 protein. The D gene is left open where the match is weak. Clone size is shown for a subset of rows, as once, few, many or a class of expanded clone.

J: TRBJ2-7
V: TRBV30
D: .
size: .
DNA: TGTGCCTGGACTAGCGACCTCTCCTACGAGCAGTACTTC
CDR3: CAWTSDLSYEQYF

J: TRBJ1-4
V: TRBV5-4
D: .
size: .
DNA: TGTGCCAGCAGCTTGGACGCGGGGGAGAATGAAAAACTGTTTTTT
CDR3: CASSLDAGENEKLFF

J: TRBJ1-1
V: TRBV28
D: TRBD1
size: once
DNA: TGTGCCACCGCAACAGGGGACTTGTACGCTTTCTTT
CDR3: CATATGDLYAFF

J: TRBJ2-1
V: TRBV10-1
D: TRBD1
size: .
DNA: TGCGCCAGCAGTGAGTTTAAGGGGGCTTCCTACAATGAGCAGTTCTTC
CDR3: CASSEFKGASYNEQFF

J: TRBJ1-1
V: TRBV29-1
D: .
size: .
DNA: TGCAGCGCCCAGGGGATGAACACTGAAGCTTTCTTT
CDR3: CSAQGMNTEAFF

J: TRBJ2-2
V: TRBV13
D: .
size: .
DNA: TGTGCCAGCAGCCCCTTCGGGTTTGACGCGAACACCGGGGAGCTGTTTTTT
CDR3: CASSPFGFDANTGELFF

J: TRBJ2-7
V: TRBV27
D: .
size: .
DNA: TGTGCCAGCAGTCCGGAGGGGGCGGGAGGATGGGGCTACGAGCAGTACTTC
CDR3: CASSPEGAGGWGYEQYF

J: TRBJ2-5
V: TRBV30
D: TRBD1
size: .
DNA: TGTGCCTGGGAGAAAACAGGGGTTTTAACCGTTACCCAGTACTTC
CDR3: CAWEKTGVLTVTQYF

J: TRBJ1-1
V: TRBV18
D: TRBD1
size: .
DNA: TGTGCCAGCTCACCGAAAACCGGGACAGGGGTTGGGAACACTGAAGCTTTCTTT
CDR3: CASSPKTGTGVGNTEAFF

J: TRBJ1-2
V: TRBV5-1
D: .
size: once
DNA: TGCGCCAGCAGCCAGGGTCCCCGGAGCCCCACCTATGGCTACACCTTC
CDR3: CASSQGPRSPTYGYTF

J: TRBJ2-1
V: TRBV5-5
D: TRBD1
size: .
DNA: TGTGCCAGCAGCTTGGGACAGGGCTACTACAATGAGCAGTTCTTC
CDR3: CASSLGQGYYNEQFF

J: TRBJ1-2
V: TRBV5-1
D: .
size: .
DNA: TGCGCCAGCAGCTTGGACGGTAGCCGTGCCTATGGCTACACCTTC
CDR3: CASSLDGSRAYGYTF

J: TRBJ2-3
V: TRBV2
D: .
size: .
DNA: TGTGCCAGCAGTGAAAACGGGTATACGCAGTATTTT
CDR3: CASSENGYTQYF

J: TRBJ1-1
V: TRBV6-5
D: .
size: .
DNA: TGTGCCAGCAGTTACTGGGAAGGGGCGAACACTGAAGCTTTCTTT
CDR3: CASSYWEGANTEAFF